The clone carrying this T cell receptor beta chain was recorded a few times. Its antigen remains unidentified. The sample originates from a study of response to subunit inactivated influenza vaccine. The study's findings and limits: The authors suggested that few new T cells are recruited per seasonal influenza vaccination.

V gave up 0 bases and J gave up 9 bases, with 15 bases separating them. Germline V gene data show CDR1 as LGHNA and CDR2 as YNFKEQ. The length of the CDR3 is 15 residues. TCRdb reanalysed the RT-PCR reads using MiXCR and keeps one entry per CDR3 protein. The sample has more than 200,000 distinct CDR3 sequences, 10% to 15% seen once; the top ten hold under 10%. Sequencing used non-naive T cells sorted from PBMCs, obtained around 14 days before vaccination. This TCR derives from a man between 50 and 59 years old who received an inactivated influenza vaccine. V is TRBV4-2 and J is TRBJ2-1, with D tentatively TRBD2 (5 bases). For the CDR3, the DNA is TGTGCCAGCAGCCAAGAGGGGTCCCGGGCGGGTGAGCAGTTCTTC. It codes for CASSQEGSRAGEQFF.